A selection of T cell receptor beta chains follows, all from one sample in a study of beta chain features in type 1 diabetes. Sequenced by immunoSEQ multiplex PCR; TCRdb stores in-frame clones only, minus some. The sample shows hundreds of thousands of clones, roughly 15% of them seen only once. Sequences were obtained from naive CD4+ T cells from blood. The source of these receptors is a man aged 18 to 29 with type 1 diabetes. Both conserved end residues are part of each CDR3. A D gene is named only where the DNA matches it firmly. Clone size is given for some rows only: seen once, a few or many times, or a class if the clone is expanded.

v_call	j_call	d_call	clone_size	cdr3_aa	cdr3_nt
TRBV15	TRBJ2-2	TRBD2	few	CATSRVLTSVTGELFF	TGTGCCACCAGCAGAGTTCTAACTAGCGTAACCGGGGAGCTGTTTTTT
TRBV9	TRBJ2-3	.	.	CASSAEPKGNTQYF	TGTGCCAGCAGCGCCGAACCTAAGGGGAATACGCAGTATTTT
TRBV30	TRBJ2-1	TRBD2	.	CAWSISGGPHEQFF	TGTGCCTGGAGTATATCGGGAGGGCCCCATGAGCAGTTCTTC
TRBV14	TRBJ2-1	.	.	CASSQAGLSSYNEQFF	TGTGCCAGCAGCCAAGCGGGACTCAGCTCCTACAATGAGCAGTTCTTC
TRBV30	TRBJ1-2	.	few	CAWSAGFHGYTF	TGTGCCTGGAGTGCAGGGTTCCATGGCTACACCTTC
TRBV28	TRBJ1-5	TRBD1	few	CASTDRVGFNQPQHF	TGTGCCAGCACCGACAGGGTGGGATTCAATCAGCCCCAGCATTTT
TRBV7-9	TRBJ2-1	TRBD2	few	CASSLVSRGVGEQFF	TGTGCCAGCAGCTTAGTGTCGCGGGGGGTAGGTGAGCAGTTCTTC
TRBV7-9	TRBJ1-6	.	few	CASSPSSYNSPLHF	TGTGCCAGCAGCCCCAGCTCCTATAATTCACCCCTCCACTTT
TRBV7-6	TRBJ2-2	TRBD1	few	CASSSGTVNTGELFF	TGTGCCAGCAGTTCCGGGACAGTGAACACCGGGGAGCTGTTTTTT
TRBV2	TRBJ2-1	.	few	CASNYQVDEQFF	TGTGCCAGCAATTACCAGGTCGATGAGCAGTTCTTC
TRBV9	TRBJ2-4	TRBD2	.	CASSPLAGGAKNIQYF	TGTGCCAGCAGTCCCCTAGCGGGAGGAGCCAAAAACATTCAGTACTTC
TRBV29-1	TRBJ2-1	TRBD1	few	CSVSPGQVPQFF	TGCAGCGTGTCCCCGGGACAGGTCCCGCAGTTCTTC
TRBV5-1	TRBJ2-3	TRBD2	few	CASSLSVAGATTDTQYF	TGCGCCAGCAGCTTGTCTGTGGCGGGAGCCACGACAGATACGCAGTATTTT
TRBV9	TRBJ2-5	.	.	CASSTHTGGQETQYF	TGTGCCAGCAGCACCCATACCGGGGGCCAAGAGACCCAGTACTTC
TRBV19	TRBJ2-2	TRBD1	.	CASSIETGPTGELFF	TGTGCCAGTAGTATAGAGACAGGGCCCACCGGGGAGCTGTTTTTT
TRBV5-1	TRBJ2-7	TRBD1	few	CASSKDRANSYEQYF	TGCGCCAGCAGCAAAGACAGGGCTAACTCCTACGAGCAGTACTTC
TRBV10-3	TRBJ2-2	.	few	CAISDPRTNTGELFF	TGTGCCATCAGTGACCCCAGGACAAACACCGGGGAGCTGTTTTTT
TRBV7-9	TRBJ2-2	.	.	CASSKGVHRNTGELFF	TGTGCCAGCAGCAAGGGGGTACATAGGAACACCGGGGAGCTGTTTTTT
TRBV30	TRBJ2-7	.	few	CAWVRDTEQYF	TGTGCCTGGGTCCGGGACACCGAGCAGTACTTC
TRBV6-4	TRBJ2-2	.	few	CASSDVQGRTGELFF	TGTGCCAGCAGTGACGTTCAGGGGCGCACCGGGGAGCTGTTTTTT
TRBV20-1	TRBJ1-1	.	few	CSARDPTEAFF	TGCAGTGCTAGAGATCCGACTGAAGCTTTCTTT
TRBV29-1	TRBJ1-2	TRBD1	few	CSVWTGGGYTF	TGCAGCGTGTGGACAGGCGGTGGCTACACCTTC
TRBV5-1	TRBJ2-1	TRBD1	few	CASSSGQGPRNEQFF	TGCGCCAGCAGCTCGGGACAGGGGCCGAGGAATGAGCAGTTCTTC
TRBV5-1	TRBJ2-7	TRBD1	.	CASSPRDRSYEQYF	TGCGCCAGCAGCCCGAGGGACAGGTCCTACGAGCAGTACTTC
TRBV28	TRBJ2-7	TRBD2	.	CASSLGLAGGFYEQYF	TGTGCCAGCAGTTTGGGACTAGCGGGGGGATTCTACGAGCAGTACTTC
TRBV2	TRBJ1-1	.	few	CASSDRGKNTEAFF	TGTGCCAGCAGTGACAGGGGAAAGAACACTGAAGCTTTCTTT
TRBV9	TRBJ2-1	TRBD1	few	CASSVVTGQYNEQFF	TGTGCCAGCAGCGTAGTGACAGGGCAATACAATGAGCAGTTCTTC
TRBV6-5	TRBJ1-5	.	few	CASTGQLTQHF	TGTGCCAGCACCGGACAGTTGACCCAGCATTTT
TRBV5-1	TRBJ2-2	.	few	CASSDGGTGELFF	TGCGCCAGCAGCGACGGGGGCACCGGGGAGCTGTTTTTT
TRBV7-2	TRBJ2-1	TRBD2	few	CASSLIGGAYNEQFF	TGTGCCAGCAGCTTAATCGGGGGGGCCTACAATGAGCAGTTCTTC
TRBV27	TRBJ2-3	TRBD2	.	CASSLASGTGDTQYF	TGTGCCAGCAGTTTGGCTAGCGGGACCGGTGATACGCAGTATTTT
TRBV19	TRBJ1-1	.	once	CASSSLRDFHTEAFF	TGTGCCAGTAGTTCGCTCCGGGACTTCCACACTGAAGCTTTCTTT
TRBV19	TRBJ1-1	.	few	CARPGGTEAFF	TGTGCCCGCCCCGGGGGCACTGAAGCTTTCTTT
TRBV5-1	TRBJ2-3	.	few	CASSLAGAPPDTQYF	TGCGCCAGCAGCTTGGCGGGTGCCCCCCCAGATACGCAGTATTTT
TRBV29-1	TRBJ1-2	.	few	CSARQAGYGYTF	TGCAGCGCGCGACAGGCAGGCTATGGCTACACCTTC
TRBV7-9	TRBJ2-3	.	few	CASSLTPTVDTQYF	TGTGCCAGCAGCTTAACCCCCACAGTAGATACGCAGTATTTT
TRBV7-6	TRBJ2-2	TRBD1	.	CASSLGQGGTGELFF	TGTGCCAGCAGCCTGGGACAGGGAGGCACCGGGGAGCTGTTTTTT
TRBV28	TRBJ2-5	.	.	CASSSLGPGETQYF	TGTGCCAGCAGCTCTCTCGGTCCTGGAGAGACCCAGTACTTC
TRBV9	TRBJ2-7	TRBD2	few	CASSVGASGRINEQYF	TGTGCCAGCAGCGTTGGGGCTAGCGGGAGGATCAACGAGCAGTACTTC
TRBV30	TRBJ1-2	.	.	CAWSGSGSGYTF	TGTGCCTGGAGTGGGTCCGGTAGTGGCTACACCTTC
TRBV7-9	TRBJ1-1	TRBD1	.	CASSLEGDRGPYTEAFF	TGTGCCAGCAGCTTAGAAGGGGACAGGGGGCCGTACACTGAAGCTTTCTTT
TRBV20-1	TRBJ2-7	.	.	CSASPHEQYF	TGCAGTGCCAGTCCTCACGAGCAGTACTTC
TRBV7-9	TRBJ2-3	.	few	CASNRGFHTQYF	TGTGCCAGCAACCGAGGGTTTCATACGCAGTATTTT
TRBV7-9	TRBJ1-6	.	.	CASSPAGGGSPLHF	TGTGCCAGCAGCCCGGCCGGGGGTGGTTCACCCCTCCACTTT